This T cell receptor beta chain is drawn from a study of cytomegalovirus exposure and HLA in healthy donors. Findings of the study overall: Later on, a genetic analysis was performed. It linked a missense variant in DCLRE1C with V- and J-gene trimming of TCR beta.

It was with 60 Vbeta and 13 Jbeta primers that the PCR ran. TCRdb's table, derived via immunoSEQ multiplex PCR, lists solely in-frame clones and lacks some. Listed are roughly 77,000 clones; over 3% falls within the top ten. Looked up from germline, CDR1 is SEHNR and CDR2 is FQNEAQ (reference sequence). The CDR3 is 15 residues long. Trimming cost V 3 bases and J 2 bases, with 12 bases left between them. Concerning this clone: The antigen is unknown.

The sequence came from a female donor in good health and CMV-seropositive. Source material: PBMCs. The chain recombines TRBV7-9 with TRBJ2-3, with a possible D match to TRBD1 (5 bases). This chain's CDR3 is CASSFPTDSTDTQYF. In DNA form, the CDR3 reads TGTGCCAGCAGCTTCCCGACAGATTCCACAGATACGCAGTATTTT.